A selection of T cell receptor beta chains follows, all from one sample in a study of T cells after yellow fever vaccination. TCRdb reanalysed the 5' RACE reads using MiXCR and keeps one entry per CDR3 protein. The table shows about 120,000 distinct CDR3 sequences, with about 6.8% occurring only once. This specimen consisted of CD4+ T cells sorted from PBMCs, obtained more than 40 days after the first yellow fever vaccination. These receptors originate from a man aged 18 to 35 who received the YFV17D yellow fever vaccine. CDR3s include the opening cysteine and the closing phenylalanine or tryptophan. The D gene is left open where the match is weak. Clone size is not always given. Where it is, it says once, few, many or a class for expanded clones.

TRBD1	many	TRBJ2-1	TRBV20-1	CSASLGTGNEQFF	TGCAGTGCTAGCCTCGGGACAGGGAATGAGCAGTTCTTC
NA	many	TRBJ2-5	TRBV6-2/TRBV6-3	CASSYGAETQYF	TGTGCCAGCAGTTACGGGGCGGAGACCCAGTACTTC
NA	many	TRBJ2-7	TRBV7-9	CASSLGEYRGREQYF	TGTGCCAGCAGCTTAGGAGAATACCGGGGGAGAGAGCAGTACTTC
NA	many	TRBJ2-3	TRBV20-1	CSATVTDTQYF	TGCAGTGCTACTGTCACAGATACGCAGTATTTT
NA	NA	TRBJ2-3	TRBV5-1	CASTQIESTDTQYF	TGCGCCAGCACCCAGATAGAGAGCACAGATACGCAGTATTTT
TRBD2	NA	TRBJ2-1	TRBV11-3	CASSSGLASYNEQFF	TGTGCCAGCAGCTCGGGACTAGCGTCCTACAATGAGCAGTTCTTC
NA	few	TRBJ1-1	TRBV5-1	CASSLDNPGPAFF	TGCGCCAGCAGCTTGGACAACCCAGGGCCCGCTTTCTTT
NA	many	TRBJ2-7	TRBV7-6	CASSQGGTRGYEQYF	TGTGCCAGCAGCCAAGGGGGGACGCGCGGCTACGAGCAGTACTTC
TRBD1	many	TRBJ2-4	TRBV5-1	CASSSAGQGAINIQYF	TGCGCCAGCAGTTCGGCCGGACAGGGGGCAATAAACATTCAGTACTTC
NA	few	TRBJ1-3	TRBV3-1	CASSTRGSGNTIYF	TGTGCCAGCAGCACCCGCGGCTCTGGAAACACCATATATTTT
NA	many	TRBJ2-2	TRBV7-2	CASSPGSGNTGELFF	TGTGCCAGCAGCCCCGGGTCTGGGAACACCGGGGAGCTGTTTTTT
NA	NA	TRBJ2-6	TRBV10-3	CAISESFGQTTSGANVLTF	TGTGCCATCAGTGAGTCCTTCGGACAGACTACCTCTGGGGCCAACGTCCTGACTTTC
NA	NA	TRBJ2-6	TRBV18	CASSRVSQDNSGANVLTF	TGTGCCAGCTCACGAGTGTCGCAGGATAACTCTGGGGCCAACGTCCTGACTTTC
NA	many	TRBJ1-6	TRBV7-3	CASSIQGDNSPLHF	TGTGCCAGCAGCATACAGGGAGATAATTCACCCCTCCACTTT
NA	NA	TRBJ2-4	TRBV5-6	CAISPGLAKNIQYF	TGTGCCATCAGCCCGGGGTTAGCCAAAAACATTCAGTACTTC
TRBD2	many	TRBJ2-1	TRBV5-1	CASSLESSGANEQFF	TGCGCCAGCAGCTTGGAGAGTAGCGGGGCAAATGAGCAGTTCTTC
NA	many	TRBJ2-5	TRBV7-9	CASSSRALETQYF	TGTGCCAGCAGCTCCCGGGCCTTAGAGACCCAGTACTTC
TRBD1	many	TRBJ2-1	TRBV20-1	CSASGGQGIYNEQFF	TGCAGTGCTAGTGGGGGACAGGGTATCTACAATGAGCAGTTCTTC
TRBD1	few	TRBJ2-1	TRBV30	CAWRGDQGAAHNEQFF	TGTGCCTGGAGAGGGGATCAGGGGGCGGCACACAATGAGCAGTTCTTC
NA	many	TRBJ2-5	TRBV5-1	CASSLEGAQYF	TGCGCCAGCAGCTTGGAAGGGGCCCAGTACTTC
NA	many	TRBJ1-1	TRBV5-1	CASSLATRATEAFF	TGCGCCAGCAGCTTGGCCACCCGGGCCACTGAAGCTTTCTTT
TRBD1	many	TRBJ2-1	TRBV6-1	CASSLDRGKNEQFF	TGTGCCAGCTCCCTGGACAGGGGGAAGAATGAGCAGTTCTTC
NA	many	TRBJ1-5	TRBV5-5	CASSLIVAARGQPQHF	TGTGCCAGCAGCTTGATTGTGGCAGCTCGAGGGCAGCCCCAGCATTTT
NA	many	TRBJ2-1	TRBV7-2	CASSVYNEQFF	TGTGCCAGCAGCGTCTACAATGAGCAGTTCTTC